This entry lists 32 T cell receptor beta chains sequenced from one sample in a study of shared clonotypes between healthy human individuals. Profiling relied on immunoSEQ multiplex PCR, and the TCRdb table lists in-frame clones only, not all of them. The data show about 2 million clones, with 85% to 95% seen just once and under 0.15% held by the top ten. The sample taken for sequencing was naive CD4+ T cells sorted from blood. Sample subset: CD45RA+ positively selected. The receptors stem from a man aged 18 to 29 in good health.

This clone was seen just once. The CDR3 here is CASSLDTGGASPLHF. The CDR3, as DNA: TGTGCCAGCAGTCTAGATACAGGGGGCGCCTCACCCCTCCACTTT. V gene TRBV6-5 combines with J gene TRBJ1-6; 9 bases are a match to TRBD1. The CDR3 covers 15 residues. Trimming took 5 bases from V and 10 from J; bases not matched to a gene: 9. Germline loops: CDR1 MNHEY, CDR2 SVGAGI.

The chain recombines TRBV6-5 with TRBJ1-1; D perhaps matches TRBD1 (6 bases). This CDR3 has 13 residues. The V and J ends lost 5 bases and 4 bases respectively, with 11 bases between them. Germline values: CDR1 MNHEY, CDR2 SVGAGI. CDR3 protein: CASSAQGGTEAFF. The DNA of the CDR3 is TGTGCCAGCAGTGCACAGGGCGGCACTGAAGCTTTCTTT.

The chain combines TRBV18 with TRBJ1-3; D might be TRBD1 (6 bases). CDR1 is KGHSH and CDR2 is LQKENI in the germline V gene. Trimming removed 6 bases at V and 4 bases at J, with 10 bases between. CDR3 length: 13 residues. This chain's CDR3 is CASSYGQGNTIYF. CDR3 nucleotide sequence: TGTGCCAGCTCGTACGGACAGGGAAACACCATATATTTT.

In DNA form, the CDR3 reads TGTGCCAGCAGCGTAGAAGAGGGGAACACCGGGGAGCTGTTTTTT. Residues: CASSVEEGNTGELFF. The V and J genes are TRBV9 and TRBJ2-2, with a tentative D call TRBD2 (5 bases). Trimming removed 0 bases from V and 1 base from J, with 7 bases in between. CDR1 is SGDLS, CDR2 YYNGEE, per germline. The CDR3 runs to 15 residues.

The chain joins TRBV4-3 to TRBJ2-5; TRBD2 matches 14 bases. CDR1 is LGHNA, CDR2 YSLEER, per germline. V lost 2 bases and J lost 5; bases outside the gene matches: 4. CDR3 length: 16 residues. The CDR3 nucleotides are TGCGCCAGCAGCCAAAATGGACTAGCGGGAGGTGAGACCCAGTACTTC. Translation gives CASSQNGLAGGETQYF.

For this clone: Other DNA sequences of this sample code for an identical CDR3. The rearrangement uses TRBV5-1 and TRBJ2-7; D perhaps matches TRBD2 (5 bases). Trimming pared 5 bases from V and 2 bases from J, leaving 11 bases between. In germline, CDR1 is SGHRS, CDR2 YFSETQ. The length of the CDR3 is 13 residues. The CDR3 nucleotides read TGCGCCAGCAGTCTTTCGGGGACCTACGAGCAGTACTTC. Its translation: CASSLSGTYEQYF.

V usage is TRBV10-1 and J usage is TRBJ2-7; D may correspond to TRBD1 or TRBD2 (5 bases each). In germline, CDR1 is WNHNN, CDR2 SYGVQD (reference sequence). V was clipped by 4 bases and J by 1 base, with 8 bases between them. This CDR3 is built from 13 residues. The CDR3 coding sequence is TGCGCCAGCAGTGTAGGGGAGTCCTACGAGCAGTACTTC. It specifies CASSVGESYEQYF.

Details on this clone: This sample also contains other DNA sequences that code for the same CDR3. The chain combines TRBV25-1 with TRBJ1-3; a weak D match, TRBD1 (5 bases). This CDR3 is 13 amino acids long. The V end was cut by 1 base, the J end by 4 bases, with 5 bases between. Germline-derived CDR1 and CDR2 are MGHDK and SYGVNS. As DNA, the CDR3 is TGTGCCAGCAGTGAATCAGGGGGAAACACCATATATTTT. It encodes CASSESGGNTIYF.

The rearrangement joins TRBV28 to TRBJ1-2, with D perhaps TRBD1 (5 bases). From germline, CDR1 is MDHEN and CDR2 SYDVKM. This CDR3 has 16 residues. Trimming removed 5 bases at V and 4 bases at J, with 20 bases between. CDR3 nucleotide sequence: TGTGCCAGCAGTACCAGGCCGCAAGGGGTCCCCTATGGCTACACCTTC. As protein: CASSTRPQGVPYGYTF.

The CDR3 protein is CASSHRDPVTSPLHF. The CDR3 DNA is TGTGCCAGCAGCCACAGGGACCCTGTGACTTCACCCCTCCACTTT. V is TRBV7-2 and J is TRBJ1-6, with D possibly being TRBD1 (6 bases). Germline CDR1 is SGHTA and CDR2 is FQGNSA. The length of the CDR3 is 15 residues. V lost 5 bases and J 9 bases, leaving 17 bases between the germline ends.

The gene calls are TRBV6-5 and TRBJ2-5, with D unclear. The V gene lost 7 bases and the J gene lost 5 bases, with 14 bases spanning the gap. The CDR3 has 13 residues. The V gene's germline CDR1 is MNHEY and CDR2 SVGAGI. CDR3 bases: TGTGCCAGCACCCCTGGAAGAGCGGAGACCCAGTACTTC. The encoded protein is CASTPGRAETQYF.

The rearrangement links TRBV30 to TRBJ2-2, with unresolved D. Trimming left V 0 bases short and J 9 bases short, with 8 bases between. The CDR3 length is 12 residues. Germline values: CDR1 GTSNPN, CDR2 SVGIG (reference sequence). The CDR3 sequence: CAWSVGDWELFF. In nucleotides, the CDR3 is TGTGCCTGGAGTGTTGGGGATTGGGAGCTGTTTTTT.

The chain employs TRBV6-6 and TRBJ2-5; 12 nucleotides match TRBD1. The CDR3 length is 14 residues. V gave up 5 bases and J gave up 6 bases; unmatched junction bases: 4. Germline V CDR1 and CDR2: MNHNY, SVGAGI (reference sequence). CDR3 sequence reads: CASSGTGGVKTQYF. The CDR3 bases are TGTGCCAGCAGTGGGACAGGGGGCGTTAAGACCCAGTACTTC.

The chain employs TRBV11-3 and TRBJ1-1; perhaps TRBD1 as D (6 bases). Germline V gene sequence: CDR1 SGHNT, CDR2 YENEEA. V lost 1 base and J 0 bases, leaving 15 bases between the germline ends. This CDR3 spans 17 amino acids. The CDR3 DNA is TGTGCCAGCAGCTTAGGCCGTCTGGACAGTTTGAACACTGAAGCTTTCTTT. It translates to CASSLGRLDSLNTEAFF.

The chain combines TRBV7-8 with TRBJ2-7; 9 nucleotides align to TRBD1. Germline V gives CDR1 SGHVS, CDR2 FQNEAQ. The V gene end was trimmed by 0 bases and the J gene end by 2 bases; junction bases not matched to a gene: 5. The CDR3 sequence is 16 residues long. CDR3 residues: CASSLADRGQTYEQYF. The CDR3 DNA reads TGTGCCAGCAGCTTAGCGGACAGGGGACAAACCTACGAGCAGTACTTC.

V gene TRBV30 combines with J gene TRBJ1-2; the D is unclear. Trimming took 0 bases from V and 6 from J, leaving 8 bases between them. Germline loops: CDR1 GTSNPN, CDR2 SVGIG (reference sequence). The CDR3 runs 12 residues. In nucleotides, the CDR3 is TGTGCCTGGAGTGTACCCAAGGATGGCTACACCTTC. This encodes CAWSVPKDGYTF.

The chain combines TRBV27 with TRBJ2-7, with D possibly matching TRBD1 (6 bases). Trimming stripped 6 bases from V and 4 bases from J, with 22 bases between. The CDR3 sequence is 16 residues long. Germline V gene lookup returns CDR1 MNHEY and CDR2 SMNVEV (reference sequence). In DNA, the CDR3 is TGTGCCAGCAGGATGGCGGACAGCGGACCTCAATACGAGCAGTACTTC. It is translated as CASRMADSGPQYEQYF.

This rearrangement joins TRBV28 to TRBJ2-7; D is undetermined. Per germline, CDR1 MDHEN and CDR2 SYDVKM. The V end was cut by 5 bases, the J end by 3 bases, with 17 bases between. There are 15 residues in the CDR3. The CDR3 DNA follows: TGTGCCAGCAGTCCCTCGTCTGGGTCGGGCTACGAGCAGTACTTC. It encodes CASSPSSGSGYEQYF.

The genes are TRBV4-1 and TRBJ2-3; 8 bases agree with TRBD1. V lost 4 bases, J lost 3 bases, and 6 bases stayed unmatched. Germline V gene data show CDR1 as MGHRA and CDR2 as YSYEKL. The CDR3 is 15 residues long. The CDR3 reads CASSLDRGQTDTQYF. Here the CDR3 DNA reads TGCGCCAGCAGCCTAGACAGGGGTCAGACAGATACGCAGTATTTT.

The chain has TRBV4-1 and TRBJ2-1; a possible D gene is TRBD2 (5 bases). CDR1 MGHRA and CDR2 YSYEKL come from the germline V gene. Deletions cut 3 bases from V and 0 bases from J, with 15 bases between. This CDR3 is 17 amino acids long. The DNA of the CDR3 is TGCGCCAGCAGCCAGTCAGGCGGGCAAAGCTCCTACAATGAGCAGTTCTTC. Protein sequence: CASSQSGGQSSYNEQFF.

The chain links TRBV5-5 to TRBJ2-7; TRBD2 agrees at 8 bases. With V trimmed by 1 base and J by 3 bases, 6 bases remained unmatched. The CDR3 totals 15 residues. Germline CDR1 reads SGHKS; CDR2 reads YYEKEE (reference sequence). CDR3 in amino acids: CASSLRASGYYEQYF. DNA of the CDR3: TGTGCCAGCAGCTTGCGGGCTAGCGGGTACTACGAGCAGTACTTC.

V usage is TRBV19 and J usage is TRBJ1-4; D not resolved. Germline V gene sequence: CDR1 LNHDA, CDR2 SQIVND (reference sequence). The CDR3 sequence is 14 residues long. V lost 3 bases to trimming and J lost 7 bases, with 12 bases between them. Here the CDR3 reads CASSISGLGEKLFF. The CDR3 nucleotides read TGTGCCAGTAGTATTAGCGGGTTGGGTGAAAAACTGTTTTTT.

This chain connects TRBV25-1 to TRBJ2-7; the D is unclear. The ends were cut back, 5 bases at V and 7 bases at J, with 9 bases in the middle. This CDR3 spans 11 amino acids. Germline-derived CDR1 and CDR2 are MGHDK and SYGVNS. In DNA, the CDR3 is TGTGCCAGCAGTTCCATTGGGGAGCAGTACTTC. The encoded protein is CASSSIGEQYF.

On this clone itself: At one end, the junction sequence differs from germline, possibly due to a read error. The chain employs TRBV10-3 and TRBJ2-7, with TRBD1 matching over 7 bases. This CDR3 has 14 residues. CDR1 ENHRY and CDR2 SYGVKD come from the germline V gene. The CDR3 sequence is CASSYSGTAYEQYF. CDR3 in DNA: TGTGCCAGCAGTTACTCCGGGACAGCGTACGAGCAGTACTTC.

The chain employs TRBV27 and TRBJ1-5; D not resolved. V lost 4 bases to trimming and J lost 0 bases, with 7 bases between them. Germline CDR1 is MNHEY and CDR2 is SMNVEV (reference sequence). The CDR3 contains 14 residues. CDR3 sequence: CASSSLYSNQPQHF. The CDR3 DNA sequence: TGTGCCAGCAGTTCACTCTATAGCAATCAGCCCCAGCATTTT.

The chain employs TRBV12-5 and TRBJ1-5; D not resolved. The CDR3 extends over 17 amino acids. CDR1 is LGHNT and CDR2 is FRNRAP in the germline V gene. Between the trimmed V and J ends, which lost 1 base and 4 bases, there was a span of 17 bases. As DNA, the CDR3 is TGTGCTAGTGGTTTGGGGCTTCTGGGGTTCGGAAATCAGCCCCAGCATTTT. It translates to CASGLGLLGFGNQPQHF. Full variable domain (remainder filled in from reference TRBV12-5 and TRBJ1-5): DARVTQTPRHKVTEMGQEVTMRCQPILGHNTVFWYRQTMMQGLELLAYFRNRAPLDDSGMPKDRFSAEMPDATLATLKIQPSEPRDSAVYFCASGLGLLGFGNQPQHFGDGTRLSIL.

This clone was seen just once. The chain couples TRBV7-3 to TRBJ2-1; D is tentatively TRBD1 or TRBD2 (5 bases each). This CDR3 has 13 amino acids. Germline CDR1 and CDR2: SGHTA and FQGTGA. V lost 2 bases, J lost 12 bases, and 14 bases lay in between. CDR3 in amino acids: CASSLGPGLAQFF. The CDR3 DNA sequence: TGTGCCAGCAGCTTAGGTCCGGGGCTGGCGCAGTTCTTC.

This clone was detected only once. The V call is TRBV7-9, the J call TRBJ2-5; D possibly corresponds to TRBD2 (6 bases). The CDR3 contains 15 residues. Between the trimmed V and J ends, which lost 0 bases and 5 bases, there was a span of 13 bases. Per germline, CDR1 SEHNR and CDR2 FQNEAQ (reference sequence). For the CDR3, the DNA is TGTGCCAGCAGCTTAGCCATGCGGGGATGGGAGACCCAGTACTTC. It specifies CASSLAMRGWETQYF. Drawing the rest from reference TRBV7-9 and TRBJ2-5, the complete variable domain is DTGVSQNPRHKITKRGQNVTFRCDPISEHNRLYWYRQTLGQGPEFLTYFQNEAQLEKSRLLSDRFSAERPKGSFSTLEIQRTEQGDSAMYLCASSLAMRGWETQYFGPGTRLLVL.

This chain links TRBV7-8 with TRBJ2-5; D gene uncertain. The CDR3 is 11 residues long. CDR1 is SGHVS and CDR2 is FQNEAQ in the germline V gene. V lost 5 bases and J 5 bases, leaving 6 bases between the germline ends. The CDR3 loop reads CASSRMETQYF. The CDR3 DNA reads as TGTGCCAGCAGCCGGATGGAGACCCAGTACTTC.

The chain joins TRBV5-6 to TRBJ2-7; D unresolved. Germline V gene data show CDR1 as SGHDT and CDR2 as YYEEEE. V gave up 2 bases and J gave up 0 bases, with 9 bases separating them. The CDR3 has 14 amino acids. The CDR3 DNA sequence: TGTGCCAGCAGCTTTGTCCAATACTCCTACGAGCAGTACTTC. Its translation is CASSFVQYSYEQYF.

This rearrangement joins TRBV19 to TRBJ1-2; no definite D call. Germline CDR1 and CDR2: LNHDA and SQIVND (reference sequence). The V and J ends lost 3 bases and 5 bases respectively, with 10 bases between them. The CDR3 runs 13 residues. This chain's CDR3 is CASSIQRPYGYTF. CDR3 in DNA: TGTGCCAGTAGTATTCAGAGACCTTATGGCTACACCTTC.

The chain employs TRBV30 and TRBJ1-6, with unresolved D. Germline loops: CDR1 GTSNPN, CDR2 SVGIG (reference sequence). The CDR3 is 14 amino acids. With 2 bases removed from V and 6 bases from J, the gap between germline ends came to 11 bases. The CDR3 sequence: CAWSSPGINSPLHF. The CDR3 nucleotides read TGTGCCTGGAGTTCGCCGGGGATTAATTCACCCCTCCACTTT.